A selection of T cell receptor beta chains follows, all from one sample in a study of blood T cell repertoires in COVID-19. Assay: immunoSEQ multiplex PCR; the TCRdb copy retains only in-frame clones and omits some. The top ten clones hold 2.4% of a sample with about 110,000 clones, around 90% of them seen once. The sequenced sample was peripheral blood. These TCRs come from a human donor in a cohort sampled during active COVID-19. CDR3s include the opening cysteine and the closing phenylalanine or tryptophan. Each record gives: J gene, clone size, D gene, V gene, CDR3 protein, CDR3 DNA. The D gene is left open where the match is weak. Only some rows state a clone size, as once, few, many or a class for expanded clones.

j_gene: TRBJ1-1; abundance: NA; d_gene: NA; v_gene: TRBV28; CDR3aa: CASIKGVGTEAFF; CDR3nt: TGTGCCAGCATTAAAGGGGTTGGGACTGAAGCTTTCTTT
j_gene: TRBJ1-1; abundance: NA; d_gene: NA; v_gene: TRBV7-9; CDR3aa: CASTRGGMNTEAFF; CDR3nt: TGTGCCAGCACCCGAGGCGGCATGAACACTGAAGCTTTCTTT
j_gene: TRBJ2-5; abundance: NA; d_gene: TRBD1; v_gene: TRBV13; CDR3aa: CASSLTGKGGKETQYF; CDR3nt: TGTGCCAGCAGCTTAACGGGAAAAGGGGGCAAGGAGACCCAGTACTTC
j_gene: TRBJ2-2; abundance: NA; d_gene: TRBD2; v_gene: TRBV9; CDR3aa: CASSVPSGIPNTGELFF; CDR3nt: TGTGCCAGCAGCGTACCTAGCGGGATACCGAACACCGGGGAGCTGTTTTTT
j_gene: TRBJ2-7; abundance: NA; d_gene: TRBD1; v_gene: TRBV25-1; CDR3aa: CATRDSSSYEQYF; CDR3nt: TGTGCCACCAGGGACAGTAGCTCCTACGAGCAGTACTTC
j_gene: TRBJ2-3; abundance: NA; d_gene: NA; v_gene: TRBV5-6; CDR3aa: CASSLAVDTQYF; CDR3nt: TGTGCCAGCAGCTTGGCGGTGGATACGCAGTATTTT
j_gene: TRBJ1-3; abundance: NA; d_gene: TRBD1; v_gene: TRBV18; CDR3aa: CASSPTGSGRVGSGNTIYF; CDR3nt: TGTGCCAGCTCACCGACAGGGTCAGGTAGAGTTGGCTCTGGAAACACCATATATTTT
j_gene: TRBJ2-1; abundance: NA; d_gene: NA; v_gene: TRBV27; CDR3aa: CASSLIFAGASSYNEQFF; CDR3nt: TGTGCCAGCAGTTTAATTTTTGCGGGGGCCAGCTCCTACAATGAGCAGTTCTTC
j_gene: TRBJ1-1; abundance: NA; d_gene: NA; v_gene: TRBV7-2; CDR3aa: CASSLRQVSTEAFF; CDR3nt: TGTGCCAGCAGCTTACGCCAGGTAAGCACTGAAGCTTTCTTT
j_gene: TRBJ2-1; abundance: NA; d_gene: TRBD2; v_gene: TRBV7-8; CDR3aa: CASSFWTSGYNEQFF; CDR3nt: TGTGCCAGCAGCTTCTGGACTAGCGGTTACAATGAGCAGTTCTTC
j_gene: TRBJ1-1; abundance: NA; d_gene: TRBD1; v_gene: TRBV3-1/TRBV3-2; CDR3aa: CASRTDRAGTEAFF; CDR3nt: TGTGCCAGCAGAACTGACAGGGCGGGCACTGAAGCTTTCTTT
j_gene: TRBJ2-3; abundance: NA; d_gene: NA; v_gene: TRBV27; CDR3aa: CASREATGASDTQYF; CDR3nt: TGTGCCAGCAGGGAGGCGACAGGTGCCTCAGATACGCAGTATTTT
j_gene: TRBJ2-7; abundance: NA; d_gene: TRBD2; v_gene: TRBV2; CDR3aa: CASSGLAGGPGEQYF; CDR3nt: TGTGCCAGCAGTGGCCTAGCGGGGGGGCCGGGGGAGCAGTACTTC
j_gene: TRBJ2-5; abundance: NA; d_gene: TRBD2; v_gene: TRBV19; CDR3aa: CASSIGLAYQETQYF; CDR3nt: TGTGCCAGTAGTATTGGACTAGCGTACCAAGAGACCCAGTACTTC
j_gene: TRBJ1-2; abundance: NA; d_gene: NA; v_gene: TRBV5-8; CDR3aa: CASSLGGPYGYTF; CDR3nt: TGTGCCAGCAGCTTGGGGGGGCCCTATGGCTACACCTTC
j_gene: TRBJ1-1; abundance: few; d_gene: NA; v_gene: TRBV2; CDR3aa: CASRGGMNTEAFF; CDR3nt: TGTGCCAGCCGGGGGGGGATGAACACTGAAGCTTTCTTT
j_gene: TRBJ1-2; abundance: NA; d_gene: NA; v_gene: TRBV19; CDR3aa: CASSIGQPYGYTF; CDR3nt: TGTGCCAGTAGTATCGGACAGCCCTATGGCTACACCTTC